This entry concerns a single TCR beta chain. The clone's antigen remains unknown. One base away there is no much larger clone; base qualities are not given. The CDR3 spans 16 residues, from the cysteine through the phenylalanine. CDR3 DNA is the only sequence kept; it has 48 bases, read in frame from the first base. CDR1 SGHAT and CDR2 FQDESV were looked up in the germline V gene (reference sequence). Ends trimmed: V by 5 bases, J by 5 bases; bases unmatched to a gene: 13. TCRbeta CDR3 regions were amplified from genomic DNA by means of the immunoSEQ Assay, a bias-controlled multiplex PCR. Per the authors' processing: The number of nucleated cells in each sample was estimated from the amplification of reference gene primers within the assay. To quantify the absolute abundance of each unique TCRbeta CDR3 rearrangement, sequence reads were collapsed and filtered. For each sample, productive Simpson clonality was calculated by taking the square root of Simpson's diversity index across productive rearrangements. What TCRdb holds here is the immuneACCESS table cut down to in-frame rearrangements. Part of the clones is not present; checked against another copy, under half of the missing clones reflect an unresolved V gene, and the others are unexplained. D and trimming come from the DNA, and the V and J calls and clone size come from that table. Recorded for this sample are fewer than 70,000 clones; about 88% of them occurred a single time. In total, the top ten clones hold 8% to 10% of the sample.

This sample is part of a study of blood T cell repertoires in COVID-19 (dated by TCRdb to the early 2020s). As for the study more broadly: Samples from collaborators originated in the United States, Italy and Spain and spanned both the acute and convalescent phases of COVID-19. The prospective study material was composed of cDNA or gDNA derived from T cells, B-cell-depleted T cells, or PBMCs. Subjects who had been exposed to COVID-19, were actively infected with it, or had recovered from it provided the deeply sampled blood TCRbeta repertoires that made up the dataset. The repertoires were made available in a free public database intended to serve as a resource for research on the immune response to SARS-CoV-2. Samples came from the ongoing ImmuneRACE study (first 160 participants) plus 1,254 subjects from 6 global collaborators. Nearly every sample came with metadata listing a de-identified subject ID, COVID-19 status, age in years and sex. Where available, HLA class I and class II types were taken from metadata supplied by the sample provider and were not determined by assay-based typing.

Collaborating institutions collected whole blood in K2EDTA tubes following their own protocols. For TCRbeta analysis, collaborators shipped samples in one of three forms: frozen whole blood, isolated PBMCs, or DNA extracted from either of those sample types. General study outcomes and caveats: How much clinical and demographic metadata was included differed by source and by participant, and the metadata was provided uncurated.

This TCR was recovered from a man in his fifties with active COVID-19. The sample was peripheral blood. The V and J segments used are TRBV11-1 and TRBJ2-3, with 7 central nucleotides matching TRBD1. This receptor has the CDR3 CASSPLGRQGIDTQYF. The DNA is TGTGCCAGCAGCCCCCTGGGGAGACAGGGTATAGATACGCAGTATTTT.